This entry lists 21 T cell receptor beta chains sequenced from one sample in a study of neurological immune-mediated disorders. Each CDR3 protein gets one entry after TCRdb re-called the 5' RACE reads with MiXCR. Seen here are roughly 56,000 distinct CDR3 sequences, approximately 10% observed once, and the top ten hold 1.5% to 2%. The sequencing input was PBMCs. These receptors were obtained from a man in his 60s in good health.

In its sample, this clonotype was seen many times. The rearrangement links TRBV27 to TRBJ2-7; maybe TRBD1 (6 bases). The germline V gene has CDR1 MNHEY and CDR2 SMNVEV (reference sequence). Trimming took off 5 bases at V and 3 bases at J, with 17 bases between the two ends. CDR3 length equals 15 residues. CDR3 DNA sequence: TGTGCCAGCAGTCGTAAATCCGTACAGGGCTACGAGCAGTACTTC. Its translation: CASSRKSVQGYEQYF.

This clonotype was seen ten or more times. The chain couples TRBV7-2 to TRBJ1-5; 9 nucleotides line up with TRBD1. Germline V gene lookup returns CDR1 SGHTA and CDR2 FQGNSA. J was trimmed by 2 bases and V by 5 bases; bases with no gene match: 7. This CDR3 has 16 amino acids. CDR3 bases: TGTGCCAGCAGCCTTTGGACAGGGGACGGCAATCAGCCCCAGCATTTT. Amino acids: CASSLWTGDGNQPQHF.

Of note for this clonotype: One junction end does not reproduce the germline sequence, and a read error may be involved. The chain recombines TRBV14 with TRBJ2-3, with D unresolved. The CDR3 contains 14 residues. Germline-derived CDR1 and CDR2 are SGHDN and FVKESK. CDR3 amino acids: CASSQDWSTDTPYF. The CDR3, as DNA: TGTGCTAGCAGCCAAGATTGGAGCACAGATACGCCGTATTTT.

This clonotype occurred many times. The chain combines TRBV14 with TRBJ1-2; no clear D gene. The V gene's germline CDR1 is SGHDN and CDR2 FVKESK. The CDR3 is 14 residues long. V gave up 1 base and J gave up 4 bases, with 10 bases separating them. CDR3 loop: CASSQAPTTYGYTF. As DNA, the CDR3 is TGTGCCAGCAGCCAAGCTCCGACAACCTATGGCTACACCTTC. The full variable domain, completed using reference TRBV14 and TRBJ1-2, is EAGVTQFPSHSVIEKGQTVTLRCDPISGHDNLYWYRRVMGKEIKFLLHFVKESKQDESGMPNNRFLAERTGGTYSTLKVQPAELEDSGVYFCASSQAPTTYGYTFGSGTRLTVV.

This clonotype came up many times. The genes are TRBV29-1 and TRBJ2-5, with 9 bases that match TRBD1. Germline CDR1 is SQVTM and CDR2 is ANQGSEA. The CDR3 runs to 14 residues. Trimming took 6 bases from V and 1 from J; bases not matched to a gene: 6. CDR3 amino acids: CSVLGTGSQETQYF. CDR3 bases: TGCAGCGTCTTGGGGACAGGGTCCCAAGAGACCCAGTACTTC.

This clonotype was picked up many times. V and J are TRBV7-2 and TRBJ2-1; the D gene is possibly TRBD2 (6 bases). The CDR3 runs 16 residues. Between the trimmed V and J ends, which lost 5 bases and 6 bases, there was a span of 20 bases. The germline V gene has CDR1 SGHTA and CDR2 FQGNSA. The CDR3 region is CASSRGMVRGGNEQFF. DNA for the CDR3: TGTGCCAGCAGCCGAGGGATGGTGAGGGGAGGCAATGAGCAGTTCTTC. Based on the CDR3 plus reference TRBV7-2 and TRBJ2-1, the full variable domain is GAGVSQSPSNKVTEKGKDVELRCDPISGHTALYWYRQSLGQGLEFLIYFQGNSAPDKSGLPSDRFSAERTGGSVSTLTIQRTQQEDSAVYLCASSRGMVRGGNEQFFGPGTRLTVL.

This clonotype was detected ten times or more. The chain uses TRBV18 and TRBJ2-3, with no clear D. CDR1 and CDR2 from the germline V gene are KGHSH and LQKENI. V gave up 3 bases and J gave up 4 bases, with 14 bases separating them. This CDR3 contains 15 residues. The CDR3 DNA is TGTGCCAGCTCACCCGGTAATGGTCGGGCAGATACGCAGTATTTT. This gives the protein CASSPGNGRADTQYF.

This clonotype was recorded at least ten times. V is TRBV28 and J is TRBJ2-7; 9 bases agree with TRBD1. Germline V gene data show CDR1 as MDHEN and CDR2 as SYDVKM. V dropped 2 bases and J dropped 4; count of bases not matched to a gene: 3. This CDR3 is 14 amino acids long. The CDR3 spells CASSLGDRDYEQYF. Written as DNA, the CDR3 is TGTGCCAGCAGTTTAGGGGACAGGGATTACGAGCAGTACTTC.

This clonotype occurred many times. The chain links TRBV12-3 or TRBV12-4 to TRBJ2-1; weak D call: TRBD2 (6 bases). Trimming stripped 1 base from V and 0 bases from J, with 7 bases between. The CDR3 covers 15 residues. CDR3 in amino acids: CASSLDGGSYNEQFF. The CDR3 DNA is TGTGCCAGCAGTTTAGACGGGGGCTCCTACAATGAGCAGTTCTTC.

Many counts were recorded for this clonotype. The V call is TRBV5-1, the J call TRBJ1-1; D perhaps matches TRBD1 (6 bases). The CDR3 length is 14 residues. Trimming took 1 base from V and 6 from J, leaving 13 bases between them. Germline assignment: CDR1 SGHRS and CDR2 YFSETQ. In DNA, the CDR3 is TGCGCCAGCAGCTTGTCAGGGGTTATAGCTGAAGCTTTCTTT. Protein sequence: CASSLSGVIAEAFF.

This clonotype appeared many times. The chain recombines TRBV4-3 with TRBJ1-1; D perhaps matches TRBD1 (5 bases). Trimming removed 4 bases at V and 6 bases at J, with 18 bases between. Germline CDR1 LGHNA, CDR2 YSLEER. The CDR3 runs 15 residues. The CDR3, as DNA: TGCGCCAGCAGCCCCAGGGCCCAGGGTGATGCTGAAGCTTTCTTT. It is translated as CASSPRAQGDAEAFF.

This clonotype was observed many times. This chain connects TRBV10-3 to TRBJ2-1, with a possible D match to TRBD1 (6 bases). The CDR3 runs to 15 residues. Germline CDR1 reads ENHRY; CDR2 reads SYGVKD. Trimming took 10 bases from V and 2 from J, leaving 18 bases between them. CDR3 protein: CATRNQTGPYNEQFF. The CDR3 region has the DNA TGTGCCACCCGAAATCAGACAGGACCCTACAATGAGCAGTTCTTC.

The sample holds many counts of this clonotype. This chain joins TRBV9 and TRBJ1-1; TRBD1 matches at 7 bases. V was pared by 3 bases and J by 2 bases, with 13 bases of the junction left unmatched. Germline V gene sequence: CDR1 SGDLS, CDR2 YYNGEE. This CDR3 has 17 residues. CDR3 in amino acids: CASSGTRAGGANTEAFF. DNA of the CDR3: TGTGCCAGCAGCGGGACCCGGGCAGGGGGGGCTAACACTGAAGCTTTCTTT.

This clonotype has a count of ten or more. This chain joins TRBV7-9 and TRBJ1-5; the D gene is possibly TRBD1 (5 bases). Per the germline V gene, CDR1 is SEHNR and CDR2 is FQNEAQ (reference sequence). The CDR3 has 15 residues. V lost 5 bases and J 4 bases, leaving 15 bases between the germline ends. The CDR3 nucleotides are TGTGCCAGCAGCGGGGGAGGATACCCAAATCAGCCCCAGCATTTT. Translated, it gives CASSGGGYPNQPQHF.

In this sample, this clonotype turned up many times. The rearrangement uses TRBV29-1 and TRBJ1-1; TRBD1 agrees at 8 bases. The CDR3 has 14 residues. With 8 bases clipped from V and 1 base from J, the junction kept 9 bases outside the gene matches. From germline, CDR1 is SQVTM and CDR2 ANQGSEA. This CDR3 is CSYRDRGPNTEAFF. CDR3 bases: TGCAGCTACCGAGACAGGGGACCGAACACTGAAGCTTTCTTT.

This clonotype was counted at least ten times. DNA of the CDR3: TGTGCCAGCAGTCCCCACAGAGCTAACTATGGCTACACCTTC. Translating gives CASSPHRANYGYTF. V usage is TRBV6-5 and J usage is TRBJ1-2; D gene uncertain. Trimming shortened V by 5 bases and J by 0 bases, and 10 bases separated the two germline ends. The CDR3 runs 14 residues. Germline assignment: CDR1 MNHEY and CDR2 SVGAGI.

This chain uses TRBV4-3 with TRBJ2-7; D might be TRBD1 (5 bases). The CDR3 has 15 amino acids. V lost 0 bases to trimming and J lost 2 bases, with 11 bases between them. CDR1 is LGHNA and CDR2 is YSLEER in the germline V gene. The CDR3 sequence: CASSQEALGAYEQYF. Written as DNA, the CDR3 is TGCGCCAGCAGCCAAGAGGCCCTAGGGGCCTACGAGCAGTACTTC.

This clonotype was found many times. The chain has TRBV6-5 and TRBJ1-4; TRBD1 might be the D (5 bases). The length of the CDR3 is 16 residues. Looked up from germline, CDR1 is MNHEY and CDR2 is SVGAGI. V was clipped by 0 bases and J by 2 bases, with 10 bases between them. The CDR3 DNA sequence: TGTGCCAGCAGTTACTCTTCGGGACGGACTAATGAAAAACTGTTTTTT. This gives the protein CASSYSSGRTNEKLFF.

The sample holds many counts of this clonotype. CDR3: CASRLNTEAFF. The CDR3 DNA follows: TGCGCCAGCAGACTGAACACTGAAGCTTTCTTT. The chain couples TRBV5-1 to TRBJ1-1, with D uncertain. In germline, CDR1 is SGHRS, CDR2 YFSETQ. Deletions cut 5 bases from V and 0 bases from J, with 2 bases between. The CDR3 is made up of 11 amino acids.

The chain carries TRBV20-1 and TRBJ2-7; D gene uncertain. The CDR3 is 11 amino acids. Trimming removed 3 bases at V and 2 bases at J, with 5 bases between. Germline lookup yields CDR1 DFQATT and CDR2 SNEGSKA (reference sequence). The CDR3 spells CSASGTYEQYF. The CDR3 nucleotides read TGCAGTGCTAGCGGCACCTACGAGCAGTACTTC.

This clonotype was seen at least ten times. Here the CDR3 reads CASSFGTGDYGYTF. CDR3 in DNA: TGCGCCAGCAGCTTCGGGACAGGGGACTATGGCTACACCTTC. V usage is TRBV5-1 and J usage is TRBJ1-2; 10 bases are shared with TRBD1. CDR1 is SGHRS, CDR2 YFSETQ, per germline. CDR3 length: 14 residues. V lost 2 bases, J lost 3 bases, and 1 base stayed unmatched. Supplemented by reference TRBV5-1 and TRBJ1-2, the full variable domain reads KAGVTQTPRYLIKTRGQQVTLSCSPISGHRSVSWYQQTPGQGLQFLFEYFSETQRNKGNFPGRFSGRQFSNSRSEMNVSTLELGDSALYLCASSFGTGDYGYTFGSGTRLTVV.